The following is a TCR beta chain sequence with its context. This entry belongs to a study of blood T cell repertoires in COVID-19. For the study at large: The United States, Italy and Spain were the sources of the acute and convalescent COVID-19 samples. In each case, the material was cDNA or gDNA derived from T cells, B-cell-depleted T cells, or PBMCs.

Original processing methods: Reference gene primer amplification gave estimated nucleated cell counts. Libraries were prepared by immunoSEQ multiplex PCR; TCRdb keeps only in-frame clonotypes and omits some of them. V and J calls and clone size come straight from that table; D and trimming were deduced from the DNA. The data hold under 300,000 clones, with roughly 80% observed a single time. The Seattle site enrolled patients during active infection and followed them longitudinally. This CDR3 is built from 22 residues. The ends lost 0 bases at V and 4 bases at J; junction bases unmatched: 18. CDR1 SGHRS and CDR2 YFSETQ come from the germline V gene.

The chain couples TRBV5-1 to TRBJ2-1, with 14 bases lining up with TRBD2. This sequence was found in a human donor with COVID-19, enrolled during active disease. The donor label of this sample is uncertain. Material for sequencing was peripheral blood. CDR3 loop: CASSLEAPRDRGLAGAYNEQFF. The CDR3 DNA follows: TGCGCCAGCAGCTTGGAGGCGCCCCGGGACAGGGGACTAGCGGGAGCTTACAATGAGCAGTTCTTC.